This T cell receptor (beta chain) was obtained from a study of cytomegalovirus exposure and HLA in healthy donors. The PCR employed 60 Vbeta primers together with 13 Jbeta primers. Sequencing used immunoSEQ multiplex PCR; TCRdb keeps in-frame clones, though not all of them. The sample has roughly 150,000 clones, around 75% seen once. Trimming at V came to 5 bases and at J to 4 bases, leaving 4 bases not matched to a gene. This CDR3 is built from 16 residues. Germline V gene lookup returns CDR1 SGHNT and CDR2 YENEEA. The sequence derives from a male donor in good health and CMV-seronegative. The chain employs TRBV11-3 and TRBJ2-3; 15 nucleotides line up with TRBD2. Sequencing used PBMCs. This CDR3 is CASSHRTSGRADTQYF. Here the CDR3 DNA reads TGTGCCAGCAGCCATCGGACTAGCGGGAGGGCAGATACGCAGTATTTT.